This passage covers 18 T cell receptor beta chains from one sample sequenced in a study of blood T cell repertoires in COVID-19. Sequencing used immunoSEQ multiplex PCR; TCRdb keeps in-frame clones, though not all of them. The data hold 400,000 to 550,000 clones, with around 89% observed a single time. The material sequenced was peripheral blood. The receptors originated from a woman aged 30 to 39 with acute or convalescent COVID-19.

This rearrangement joins TRBV11-3 to TRBJ2-7, with a weak D call TRBD1 (6 bases). The CDR3 is 13 residues long. Germline CDR1 SGHNT, CDR2 YENEEA. V was pared by 8 bases and J by 2 bases, with 13 bases between. The CDR3 protein is CASSKGDTYEQYF. CDR3 DNA: TGTGCCAGCTCGAAGGGGGATACCTACGAGCAGTACTTC.

CDR3 sequence (DNA): TGCAGCGTTGGAAGTGAGGGAGACCCAGGACGTAATGGCTACACCTTC. This encodes CSVGSEGDPGRNGYTF. This rearrangement joins TRBV29-1 to TRBJ1-2; D remains unclear. This CDR3 has 16 residues. Germline CDR1 is SQVTM and CDR2 is ANQGSEA. Trimming cost V 4 bases and J 6 bases, with 24 bases left between them.

The chain recombines TRBV5-1 with TRBJ2-5; D possibly corresponds to TRBD1 (5 bases). The CDR3 runs 14 residues. Per germline, CDR1 SGHRS and CDR2 YFSETQ. V was trimmed by 1 base and J by 3 bases, leaving 10 bases between them. The CDR3, as DNA: TGCGCCAGCAGCTTGTTAGGACAAAAAGAGACCCAGTACTTC. Its protein product is CASSLLGQKETQYF.

The genes are TRBV5-1 and TRBJ2-7, with 8 positions matching TRBD1. The CDR3 contains 16 residues. Trimming cost V 4 bases and J 3 bases; bases outside gene matches: 12. Germline CDR1 reads SGHRS; CDR2 reads YFSETQ. In nucleotides, the CDR3 is TGCGCCAGCAGCCCAGATCTATTAGGACAGGGCTACGAGCAGTACTTC. Translated, it gives CASSPDLLGQGYEQYF.

The V call is TRBV14, the J call TRBJ1-6; TRBD1 agrees at 7 bases. Germline V gene lookup returns CDR1 SGHDN and CDR2 FVKESK. After removal of 4 bases from V and 3 bases from J, the junction contained 6 bases not matched to a gene. The CDR3 has 16 amino acids. The DNA for the CDR3 is TGTGCCAGCAGCCTTGGAACAGGGGACTATAATTCACCCCTCCACTTT. Protein sequence: CASSLGTGDYNSPLHF.

The chain couples TRBV7-8 to TRBJ2-3; unclear D gene. The CDR3 sequence is 15 residues long. V lost 2 bases to trimming and J lost 1 base, with 10 bases between them. CDR1 SGHVS and CDR2 FQNEAQ come from the germline V gene. Written as DNA, the CDR3 is TGTGCCAGCAGCTTATGGGCTTCAGGCACAGATACGCAGTATTTT. This gives the protein CASSLWASGTDTQYF.

This rearrangement joins TRBV10-1 to TRBJ1-2; 9 positions match TRBD1. This CDR3 has 15 residues. The J segment lost 5 bases and the V segment lost 5 bases, leaving 9 bases of the junction unmatched. Looked up from germline, CDR1 is WNHNN and CDR2 is SYGVQD (reference sequence). Written as DNA, the CDR3 is TGCGCCAGCAGTCTTACGGGACAGGGCTTTTATGGCTACACCTTC. Translation gives CASSLTGQGFYGYTF.

The genes are TRBV4-1 and TRBJ1-4; D is unresolved. V gave up 1 base and J gave up 3 bases, with 9 bases separating them. This CDR3 region has 15 residues. CDR1 is MGHRA, CDR2 YSYEKL, per germline. CDR3 in DNA: TGCGCCAGCAGCCAAGTAGCTCCGGCTAATGAAAAACTGTTTTTT. It specifies CASSQVAPANEKLFF.

The J gene is TRBJ2-3, the V gene TRBV18; D is possibly TRBD2 (5 bases). CDR1 and CDR2 (germline): KGHSH, LQKENI. V was shortened by 0 bases and J by 3 bases, with 10 bases between the two germline ends. The CDR3 is made up of 15 amino acids. CDR3: CASSPPATGTDTQYF. The CDR3 nucleotides are TGTGCCAGCTCACCACCGGCCACGGGAACAGATACGCAGTATTTT.

V and J are TRBV6-5 and TRBJ1-1, with D unresolved. There are 12 residues in the CDR3. V lost 6 bases, J lost 8 bases, and 13 bases lay in between. CDR1 is MNHEY and CDR2 is SVGAGI in the germline V gene. The CDR3 here is CASSNIGEEAFF. The CDR3 coding sequence is TGTGCCAGCAGCAATATTGGGGAGGAAGCTTTCTTT.

This chain links TRBV19 with TRBJ1-5; D might be TRBD1 (5 bases). The CDR3 length is 14 residues. V lost 7 bases to trimming and J lost 8 bases, with 18 bases between them. CDR1 is LNHDA and CDR2 is SQIVND in the germline V gene (reference sequence). The CDR3 spells CASTPGMENKPQHF. The CDR3 DNA reads as TGTGCCAGTACCCCAGGGATGGAAAACAAGCCCCAGCATTTT. The full variable domain, completed using reference TRBV19 and TRBJ1-5, is DGGITQSPKYLFRKEGQNVTLSCEQNLNHDAMYWYRQDPGQGLRLIYYSQIVNDFQKGDIAEGYSVSREKKESFPLTVTSAQKNPTAFYLCASTPGMENKPQHFGDGTRLSIL.

The rearrangement joins TRBV6-2 or TRBV6-3 to TRBJ1-6, with D uncertain. The CDR3 runs to 14 residues. Trimming left V 2 bases short and J 7 bases short, with 9 bases between. Germline CDR1 is MNHEY and CDR2 is SVGEGT. CDR3 in amino acids: CASSYNSLNSPLHF. CDR3 coding DNA: TGTGCCAGCAGTTACAACAGTCTAAATTCACCCCTCCACTTT.

This chain links TRBV3-1 (or the pseudogene TRBV3-2) with TRBJ2-1; 9 bases fit TRBD2. V shed 5 bases and J 9 bases; nucleotides not matched to a gene: 17. The germline V gene encodes CDR1 LGHDT and CDR2 YNNKEL (reference sequence). The length of the CDR3 is 17 residues. CDR3 sequence reads: CASSDPSGAGGWSEQFF. The CDR3 DNA is TGTGCCAGCAGCGACCCGTCTGGGGCGGGGGGGTGGAGTGAGCAGTTCTTC.

V usage is TRBV6-5 and J usage is TRBJ1-1, with D possibly TRBD1 on 6 matching bases. Per the germline V gene, CDR1 is MNHEY and CDR2 is SVGAGI. The V gene lost 7 bases and the J gene lost 3 bases, with 9 bases spanning the gap. The CDR3 length is 12 residues. The CDR3 sequence: CASTTGYTEAFF. CDR3 nucleotides: TGTGCCAGCACCACAGGGTACACTGAAGCTTTCTTT.

The chain has TRBV4-1 and TRBJ2-1; TRBD2 matches at 8 bases. Looked up from germline, CDR1 is MGHRA and CDR2 is YSYEKL. The V gene end was trimmed by 2 bases and the J gene end by 5 bases; junction bases not matched to a gene: 5. The CDR3 runs 15 residues. In DNA form, the CDR3 reads TGCGCCAGCAGCCAAATAGCGGGGCCAAACAATGAGCAGTTCTTC. This translates into CASSQIAGPNNEQFF.

This clone was counted a single time. The chain has TRBV2 and TRBJ1-4; 8 bases are shared with TRBD1. This CDR3 is 13 amino acids long. Germline loops: CDR1 SNHLY, CDR2 FYNNEI. Trimming took 5 bases from V and 8 from J; bases not matched to a gene: 4. DNA of the CDR3: TGTGCCAGCAGTCGGGACAGGAACGAAAAACTGTTTTTT. Its protein product is CASSRDRNEKLFF.

As regards this clone: At one boundary the junction diverges from the germline segment, which might be a read error. The chain recombines TRBV9 with TRBJ1-2; TRBD1 agrees at 10 bases. Looked up from germline, CDR1 is SGDLS and CDR2 is YYNGEE. The CDR3 extends over 12 amino acids. As DNA, the CDR3 is TGTGCCAGCAGCCCCGGACAGGGGGGAGTCGCCTTC. This encodes CASSPGQGGVAF.

The chain joins TRBV19 to TRBJ1-5; possibly TRBD1 for D (6 bases). CDR1 LNHDA and CDR2 SQIVND come from the germline V gene (reference sequence). The CDR3 is 14 amino acids. V lost 5 bases and J 7 bases, leaving 15 bases between the germline ends. The CDR3 spells CASSPQGSGQPQHF. For the CDR3, the DNA is TGTGCCAGTAGTCCACAGGGATCAGGGCAGCCCCAGCATTTT.